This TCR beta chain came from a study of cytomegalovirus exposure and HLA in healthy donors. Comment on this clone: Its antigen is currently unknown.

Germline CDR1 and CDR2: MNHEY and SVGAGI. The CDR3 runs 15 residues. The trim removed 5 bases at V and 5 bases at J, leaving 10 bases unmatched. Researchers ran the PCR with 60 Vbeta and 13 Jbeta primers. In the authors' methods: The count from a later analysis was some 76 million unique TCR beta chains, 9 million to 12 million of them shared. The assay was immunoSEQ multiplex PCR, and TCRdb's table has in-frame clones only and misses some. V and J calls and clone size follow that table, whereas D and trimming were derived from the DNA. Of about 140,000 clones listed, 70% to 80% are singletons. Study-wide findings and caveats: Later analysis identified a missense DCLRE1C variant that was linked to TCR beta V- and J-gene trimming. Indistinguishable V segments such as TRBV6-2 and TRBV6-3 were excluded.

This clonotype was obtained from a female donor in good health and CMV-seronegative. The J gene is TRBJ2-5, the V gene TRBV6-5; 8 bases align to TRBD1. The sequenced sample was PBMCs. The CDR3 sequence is CASSRPTGAGETQYF. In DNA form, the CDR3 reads TGTGCCAGCAGTCGACCGACAGGGGCAGGGGAGACCCAGTACTTC.